This T cell receptor (beta chain) was recorded in a study of tumor and adjacent non-tumor tissue in lung cancer. Regarding the study as a whole: Normal lung showed higher cumulative top 100 clone frequency than tumor.

The template was RNA from unsorted bulk tissue. The normal lung tissue was taken more than 3 cm from the tumor edge. Donors were chemotherapy-naive, newly diagnosed lung cancer surgical patients in China, August–late 2014. On this clonotype itself: Its antigen remains unknown. This could be a read error, since a much larger clone is one nucleotide away.

TCRbeta libraries were built with three rounds of nested PCR, modified from ARM-PCR. TCRdb itself ran the multiplex PCR reads through MiXCR, one entry per CDR3 protein. This repertoire shows some 47,000 distinct CDR3 sequences, 60% to 70% found once; its top ten account for roughly 19%. There are 15 residues in the CDR3. The V gene's germline CDR1 is SGHRS and CDR2 YFSETQ. The V and J ends lost 7 bases and 5 bases, in that order; junction bases with no gene match: 12. Sequenced material: distant non-tumor lung tissue. The chain links TRBV5-1 to TRBJ2-5, with TRBD1 identical over 9 bases. This receptor was identified in a woman aged 40 to 55 with non-small cell lung cancer. Here the CDR3 reads CASGSAPGQGETQYF. The CDR3 bases are TGCGCCAGCGGCTCGGCCCCGGGACAGGGCGAGACCCAGTACTTC. Full variable domain (remainder filled in from reference TRBV5-1 and TRBJ2-5): KAGVTQTPRYLIKTRGQQVTLSCSPISGHRSVSWYQQTPGQGLQFLFEYFSETQRNKGNFPGRFSGRQFSNSRSEMNVSTLELGDSALYLCASGSAPGQGETQYFGPGTRLLVL.